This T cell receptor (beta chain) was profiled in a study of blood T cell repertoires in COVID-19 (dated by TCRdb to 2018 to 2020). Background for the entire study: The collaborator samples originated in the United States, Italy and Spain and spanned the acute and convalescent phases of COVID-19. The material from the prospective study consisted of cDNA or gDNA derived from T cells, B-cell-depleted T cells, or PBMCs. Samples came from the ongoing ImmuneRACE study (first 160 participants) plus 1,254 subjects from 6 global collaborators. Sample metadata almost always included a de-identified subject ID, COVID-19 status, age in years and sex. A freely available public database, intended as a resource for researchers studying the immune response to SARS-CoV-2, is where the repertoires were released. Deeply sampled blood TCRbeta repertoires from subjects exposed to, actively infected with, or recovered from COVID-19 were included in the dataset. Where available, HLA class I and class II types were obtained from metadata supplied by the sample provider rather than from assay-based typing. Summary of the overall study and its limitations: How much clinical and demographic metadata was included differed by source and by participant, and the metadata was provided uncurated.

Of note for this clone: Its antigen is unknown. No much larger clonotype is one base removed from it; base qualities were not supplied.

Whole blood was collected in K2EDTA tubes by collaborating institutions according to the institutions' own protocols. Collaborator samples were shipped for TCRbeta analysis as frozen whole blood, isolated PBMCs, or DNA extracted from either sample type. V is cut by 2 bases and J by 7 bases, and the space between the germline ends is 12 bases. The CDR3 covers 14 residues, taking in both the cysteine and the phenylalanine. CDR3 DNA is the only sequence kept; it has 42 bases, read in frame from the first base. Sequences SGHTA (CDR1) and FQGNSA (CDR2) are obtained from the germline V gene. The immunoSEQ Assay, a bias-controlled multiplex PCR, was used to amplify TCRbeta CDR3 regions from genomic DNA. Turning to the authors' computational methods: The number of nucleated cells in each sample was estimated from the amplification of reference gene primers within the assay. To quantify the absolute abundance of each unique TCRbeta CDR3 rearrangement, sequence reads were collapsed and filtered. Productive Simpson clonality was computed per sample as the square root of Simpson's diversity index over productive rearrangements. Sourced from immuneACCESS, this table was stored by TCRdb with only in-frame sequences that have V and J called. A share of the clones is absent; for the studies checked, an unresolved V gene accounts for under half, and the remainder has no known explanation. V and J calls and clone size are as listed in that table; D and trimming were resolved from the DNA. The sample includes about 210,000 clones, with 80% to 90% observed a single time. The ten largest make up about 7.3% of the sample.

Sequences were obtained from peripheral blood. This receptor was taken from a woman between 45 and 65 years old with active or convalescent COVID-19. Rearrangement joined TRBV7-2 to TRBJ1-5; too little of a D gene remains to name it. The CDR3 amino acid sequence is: CASSLFRGSQPQHF. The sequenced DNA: TGTGCCAGCAGCTTATTCCGAGGAAGCCAGCCCCAGCATTTT.